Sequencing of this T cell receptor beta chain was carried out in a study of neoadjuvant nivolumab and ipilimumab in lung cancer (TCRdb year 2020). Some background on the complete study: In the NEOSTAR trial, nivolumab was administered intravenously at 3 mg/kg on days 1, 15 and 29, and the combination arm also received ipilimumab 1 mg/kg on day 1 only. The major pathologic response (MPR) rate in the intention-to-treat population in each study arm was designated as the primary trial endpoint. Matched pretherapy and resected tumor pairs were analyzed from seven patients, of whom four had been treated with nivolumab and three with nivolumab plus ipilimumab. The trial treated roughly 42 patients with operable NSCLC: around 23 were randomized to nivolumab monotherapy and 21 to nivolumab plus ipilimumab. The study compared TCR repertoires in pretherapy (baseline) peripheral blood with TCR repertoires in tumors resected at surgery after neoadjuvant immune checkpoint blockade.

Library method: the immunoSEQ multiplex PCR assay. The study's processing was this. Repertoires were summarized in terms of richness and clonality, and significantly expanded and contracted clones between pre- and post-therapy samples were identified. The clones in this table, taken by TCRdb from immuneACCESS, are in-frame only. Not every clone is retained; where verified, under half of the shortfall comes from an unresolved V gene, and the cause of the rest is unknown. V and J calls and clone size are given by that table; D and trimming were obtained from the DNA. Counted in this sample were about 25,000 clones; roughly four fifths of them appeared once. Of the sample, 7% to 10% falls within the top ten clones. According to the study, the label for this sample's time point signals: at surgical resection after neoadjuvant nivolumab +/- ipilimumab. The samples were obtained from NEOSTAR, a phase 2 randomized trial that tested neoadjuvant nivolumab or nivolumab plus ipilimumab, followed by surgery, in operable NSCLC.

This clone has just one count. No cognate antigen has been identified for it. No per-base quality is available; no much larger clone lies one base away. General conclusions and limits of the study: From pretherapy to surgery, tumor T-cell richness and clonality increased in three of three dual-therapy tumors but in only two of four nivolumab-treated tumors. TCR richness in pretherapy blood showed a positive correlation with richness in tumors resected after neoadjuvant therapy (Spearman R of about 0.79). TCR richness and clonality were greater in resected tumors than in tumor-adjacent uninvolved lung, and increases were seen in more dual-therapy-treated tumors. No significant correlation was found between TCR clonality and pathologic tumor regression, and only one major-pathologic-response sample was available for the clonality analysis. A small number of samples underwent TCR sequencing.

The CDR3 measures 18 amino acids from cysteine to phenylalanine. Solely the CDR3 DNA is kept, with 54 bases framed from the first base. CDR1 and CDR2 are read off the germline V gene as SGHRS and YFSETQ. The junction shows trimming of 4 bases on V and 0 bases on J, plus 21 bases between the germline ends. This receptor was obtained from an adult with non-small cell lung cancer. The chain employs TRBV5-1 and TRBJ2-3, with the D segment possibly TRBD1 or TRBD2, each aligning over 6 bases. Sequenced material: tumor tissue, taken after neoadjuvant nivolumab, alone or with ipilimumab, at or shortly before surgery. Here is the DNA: TGCGCCAGCAGCATCGGGGGCGTCGGGATGGGAAGCACAGATACGCAGTATTTT. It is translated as CASSIGGVGMGSTDTQYF.